Below are 27 T cell receptor beta chains sequenced from a single sample in a study of cytomegalovirus exposure and HLA in healthy donors. Primers: 60 Vbeta forward and 13 Jbeta reverse. Data came from immunoSEQ multiplex PCR; TCRdb stores just in-frame clones and leaves some out. The sample records about 97,000 clones, about 80% being singletons. Sequencing was done on a sample of PBMCs. The source is a man between 40 and 49 years old in good health and CMV-seronegative.

The chain carries TRBV5-8 and TRBJ2-5, with 7 bases that match TRBD1. Losses at the gene ends were 4 bases for V and 9 bases for J; bases not matched to a gene: 21. The CDR3 has 17 amino acids. The germline V gene has CDR1 SGHTS and CDR2 YDEGEE. CDR3 region: CASSQIAATGAYGAQYF. In DNA form, the CDR3 reads TGTGCCAGCAGCCAAATTGCCGCTACAGGGGCCTACGGGGCCCAGTACTTC.

This chain joins TRBV14 and TRBJ2-3, with D unresolved. This CDR3 is built from 11 residues. Trimming took off 5 bases at V and 5 bases at J, with 5 bases between the two ends. Germline V lookup: CDR1 SGHDN, CDR2 FVKESK. The CDR3 DNA is TGTGCCAGCAGCTTTCAAGATACGCAGTATTTT. Protein: CASSFQDTQYF.

This clone was observed a single time. The rearrangement uses TRBV6-5 and TRBJ2-7; D may be TRBD1 (6 bases). Germline V gives CDR1 MNHEY, CDR2 SVGAGI. The CDR3 sequence is 13 residues long. Trimming took off 8 bases at V and 2 bases at J, with 13 bases between the two ends. CDR3 sequence reads: CASRGGIPYEQYF. CDR3 nucleotide sequence: TGTGCCAGCCGAGGGGGTATCCCCTACGAGCAGTACTTC.

V gene TRBV5-1 combines with J gene TRBJ2-5; 10 nucleotides align to TRBD2. Germline CDR1 and CDR2: SGHRS and YFSETQ. The V gene end was trimmed by 7 bases and the J gene end by 5 bases; junction bases not matched to a gene: 5. The CDR3 is 13 amino acids. CDR3 sequence reads: CASQAGGAETQYF. CDR3 coding DNA: TGCGCCAGCCAAGCGGGGGGGGCGGAGACCCAGTACTTC.

The V and J genes are TRBV19 and TRBJ1-5, with D perhaps matching TRBD1 (5 bases). This CDR3 is 17 amino acids long. V dropped 5 bases and J dropped 0 bases, with 17 bases sitting between them. Germline V gives CDR1 LNHDA, CDR2 SQIVND (reference sequence). CDR3 amino acids: CASSVPQGLYSNQPQHF. In nucleotides, the CDR3 is TGTGCCAGTAGTGTTCCTCAGGGATTATATAGCAATCAGCCCCAGCATTTT. The whole variable domain, filled in from reference TRBV19 and TRBJ1-5, reads DGGITQSPKYLFRKEGQNVTLSCEQNLNHDAMYWYRQDPGQGLRLIYYSQIVNDFQKGDIAEGYSVSREKKESFPLTVTSAQKNPTAFYLCASSVPQGLYSNQPQHFGDGTRLSIL.

J is TRBJ1-5 and V is TRBV27; D gene unclear. Per the germline V gene, CDR1 is MNHEY and CDR2 is SMNVEV (reference sequence). Trimming took off 6 bases at V and 0 bases at J, with 9 bases between the two ends. The CDR3 spans 14 residues. The CDR3, as DNA: TGTGCCAGCAGGGGGAGTTATAGCAATCAGCCCCAGCATTTT. This gives the protein CASRGSYSNQPQHF.

The chain carries TRBV19 and TRBJ1-6; D not certain. The V gene's germline CDR1 is LNHDA and CDR2 SQIVND (reference sequence). The V and J ends lost 6 bases and 0 bases respectively, with 9 bases between them. This CDR3 has 15 residues. CDR3 in amino acids: CASSSVSSYNSPLHF. For the CDR3, the DNA is TGTGCCAGTAGCTCCGTGAGCTCCTATAATTCACCCCTCCACTTT.

CDR3 sequence reads: CASSPGLGYHGTDTQYF. DNA for the CDR3: TGTGCCAGCAGCCCAGGGTTGGGTTACCACGGCACAGATACGCAGTATTTT. This rearrangement joins TRBV13 to TRBJ2-3, with D possibly TRBD1 on 5 matching bases. Germline CDR1 PRHDT, CDR2 FYEKMQ (reference sequence). This CDR3 is built from 17 residues. Trimming shortened V by 5 bases and J by 1 base, and 19 bases separated the two germline ends.

About this clone itself: The junction does not match germline at one end; this may be a read error. The chain has TRBV7-9 and TRBJ2-1; maybe TRBD2 (5 bases). Germline V gene lookup returns CDR1 SEHNR and CDR2 FQNEAQ (reference sequence). The CDR3 runs to 14 residues. The CDR3 loop reads CSSSLEGAYNEQFF. The DNA for the CDR3 is TGTTCCAGCAGCTTAGAGGGAGCCTACAATGAGCAGTTCTTC.

This clone was counted once. This chain connects TRBV30 to TRBJ2-5; D is ambiguous. Germline CDR1 and CDR2: GTSNPN and SVGIG (reference sequence). This CDR3 has 14 amino acids. Between the trimmed V and J ends, which lost 0 bases and 1 base, there was a span of 9 bases. For the CDR3, the DNA is TGTGCCTGGAGTGTACAGAGTGGCCAAGAGACCCAGTACTTC. Translated, it gives CAWSVQSGQETQYF.

In nucleotides, the CDR3 is TGTGCCAGCAGAGCCGGGACAGGGGTCACCGGGGAGCTGTTTTTT. This sequence encodes CASRAGTGVTGELFF. The genes are TRBV6-5 and TRBJ2-2, with 10 nucleotides matching TRBD1. The CDR3 runs to 15 residues. Germline V gene data show CDR1 as MNHEY and CDR2 as SVGAGI. With 6 bases clipped from V and 4 bases from J, the junction kept 5 bases outside the gene matches.

This chain uses TRBV6-1 with TRBJ1-1; TRBD1 agrees at 7 bases. The CDR3 is made up of 15 amino acids. With 7 bases clipped from V and 2 bases from J, the junction kept 10 bases outside the gene matches. The germline CDR1 and CDR2 sequences are MNHNS and SASEGT. The CDR3 region is CASIPPGQQNTEAFF. CDR3 coding DNA: TGTGCCAGCATTCCCCCGGGACAGCAAAACACTGAAGCTTTCTTT.

V and J are TRBV7-9 and TRBJ1-2, with D tentatively TRBD1 (5 bases). The CDR3 runs to 14 residues. Germline CDR1 reads SEHNR; CDR2 reads FQNEAQ (reference sequence). V was cut by 5 bases and J by 5 bases, with 15 bases left in between. CDR3 sequence (DNA): TGTGCCAGCAGCCCGCAGGGAAAAGATTATGGCTACACCTTC. It yields the protein CASSPQGKDYGYTF.

This clone was detected only once. This rearrangement joins TRBV5-4 to TRBJ1-1, with D perhaps matching TRBD1 (5 bases). Trimming shortened V by 1 base and J by 2 bases, and 9 bases separated the two germline ends. This CDR3 is 14 amino acids long. CDR1 and CDR2 (germline): SGHNT, YYREEE (reference sequence). CDR3 protein: CASSLSRANTEAFF. The CDR3 DNA sequence: TGTGCCAGCAGCTTGTCCAGGGCCAACACTGAAGCTTTCTTT.

This chain uses TRBV10-3 with TRBJ2-3; 14 nucleotides line up with TRBD2. Germline V gene data show CDR1 as ENHRY and CDR2 as SYGVKD. The CDR3 covers 16 residues. Losses at the gene ends were 10 bases for V and 1 base for J; bases not matched to a gene: 7. The CDR3 is CATRGGLAGGTDTQYF. CDR3 DNA sequence: TGTGCCACACGGGGGGGACTAGCGGGGGGCACAGATACGCAGTATTTT.

The rearrangement uses TRBV18 and TRBJ2-4; 7 nucleotides agree with TRBD1. Trimming removed 4 bases from V and 1 base from J; junction bases left unmatched: 1. The CDR3 extends over 14 amino acids. Germline V CDR1 and CDR2: KGHSH, LQKENI. The CDR3 DNA is TGTGCCAGCTCACAGGACAGGGCCAAAAACATTCAGTACTTC. The encoded protein is CASSQDRAKNIQYF.

The chain joins TRBV30 to TRBJ1-3; D call uncertain. Germline assignment: CDR1 GTSNPN and CDR2 SVGIG (reference sequence). The length of the CDR3 is 13 residues. The V and J ends lost 2 bases and 7 bases respectively, with 12 bases between them. The CDR3, as DNA: TGTGCCTGGAGTTCTACCCCTAAGAACACCATATATTTT. Encoded protein: CAWSSTPKNTIYF.

In its sample, this clone was seen a few times. The V call is TRBV19, the J call TRBJ2-7; D is perhaps TRBD1 (5 bases). CDR1 is LNHDA and CDR2 is SQIVND in the germline V gene (reference sequence). The CDR3 has 14 amino acids. V was shortened by 3 bases and J by 4 bases, with 13 bases between the two germline ends. The CDR3, as DNA: TGTGCCAGTAGTATCTCCGACAGCGCTTACGAGCAGTACTTC. This codes for CASSISDSAYEQYF.

The chain joins TRBV6-5 to TRBJ1-4; 9 bases are shared with TRBD1. The CDR3 contains 15 residues. Germline values: CDR1 MNHEY, CDR2 SVGAGI. Germline trimming cut 0 bases from V and 7 bases from J; bases unmatched to any gene: 3. The DNA for the CDR3 is TGTGCCAGCAGTTACTCCTCGACAGGGGGTGAAAAACTGTTTTTT. This sequence encodes CASSYSSTGGEKLFF.

The V gene is TRBV28, the J gene TRBJ2-3; the match to TRBD1 covers 11 bases. Trimming at V came to 6 bases and at J to 6 bases, leaving 8 bases not matched to a gene. The germline V gene encodes CDR1 MDHEN and CDR2 SYDVKM. The CDR3 length is 15 residues. As DNA, the CDR3 is TGTGCCAGCAGCCCAATCGGACAGGGGGCCGATACGCAGTATTTT. This encodes CASSPIGQGADTQYF.

As concerns this clone: Other DNA sequences of this sample code for an identical CDR3. The genes are TRBV18 and TRBJ1-5; 8 positions match TRBD1. The CDR3 totals 14 residues. Germline V gene lookup returns CDR1 KGHSH and CDR2 LQKENI. V lost 6 bases to trimming and J lost 2 bases; unmatched junction nucleotides: 3. CDR3 sequence (DNA): TGTGCCAGCTCCCCGGGACAGGGCAATCAGCCCCAGCATTTT. It encodes CASSPGQGNQPQHF.

This clone was seen only once. CDR3 DNA: TGTGCCAGCTCACGGGTCCGGGACTCTTTGCCCTACGAGCAGTACTTC. It yields the protein CASSRVRDSLPYEQYF. This chain connects TRBV18 to TRBJ2-7, with D perhaps matching TRBD2 (6 bases). Germline lookup yields CDR1 KGHSH and CDR2 LQKENI. Trimming shortened V by 4 bases and J by 2 bases, and 18 bases separated the two germline ends. This CDR3 contains 16 residues.

The V call is TRBV28, the J call TRBJ1-2; D is perhaps TRBD1 (6 bases). The CDR3 has 15 residues. V shed 7 bases and J shed 0 bases, with 15 bases lying between them. The germline CDR1 and CDR2 sequences are MDHEN and SYDVKM. The CDR3 DNA reads as TGTGCCAGCATTAAGGGGGTTTTAGCTAACTATGGCTACACCTTC. It is translated as CASIKGVLANYGYTF.

This chain joins TRBV25-1 and TRBJ2-7; D remains unclear. This CDR3 spans 12 amino acids. Trimming pared 4 bases from V and 4 bases from J, leaving 8 bases between. Germline loops: CDR1 MGHDK, CDR2 SYGVNS. CDR3 nucleotides: TGTGCCAGCAGTGTCAACTTATACGAGCAGTACTTC. This translates into CASSVNLYEQYF.

This chain uses TRBV29-1 with TRBJ2-7; 8 bases line up with TRBD1. The trim removed 4 bases at V and 5 bases at J, leaving 7 bases unmatched. CDR1 is SQVTM and CDR2 is ANQGSEA in the germline V gene. There are 13 residues in the CDR3. In DNA, the CDR3 is TGCAGCGTTGCCAGGACAGGGCCCAACGAGCAGTACTTC. Encoded protein: CSVARTGPNEQYF.

The V and J genes are TRBV15 and TRBJ1-3, with D uncertain. From germline, CDR1 is LNHNV and CDR2 YYDKDF (reference sequence). The CDR3 spans 15 residues. Trimming cost V 0 bases and J 0 bases, with 6 bases left between them. The chain's CDR3 is CATSRDRGSGNTIYF. The DNA of the CDR3 is TGTGCCACCAGCAGAGACCGGGGCTCTGGAAACACCATATATTTT.

The genes are TRBV7-2 and TRBJ2-7; TRBD1 agrees at 8 bases. The V gene end was trimmed by 6 bases and the J gene end by 3 bases; junction bases not matched to a gene: 10. The CDR3 contains 15 residues. CDR1 is SGHTA and CDR2 is FQGNSA in the germline V gene. Here the CDR3 reads CASSLTGGDNYEQYF. CDR3 in DNA: TGTGCCAGCAGTCTAACAGGGGGTGACAACTACGAGCAGTACTTC.